The following is a T cell receptor (beta chain) sequence with its context. Antigen specificity is unknown. The data stem from a study of shared clonotypes between healthy human individuals. On the study more broadly: Three plates were used per donor for CD4 naive, three for CD4 memory, two for CD8 naive and one for CD8 memory. Points from the study as a whole: Non-shared clonotypes had lower generation probabilities than clonotypes shared by all four sorted-subset donors. Generally, naive subsets (rather than memory subsets) showed larger estimated richness.

Here immunoSEQ multiplex PCR was the method, and the copy in TCRdb shows in-frame clones only, minus some. Here the sample spans roughly 1,500,000 clones, about 98.5% being singletons. CDR3 length: 16 amino acids. Germline CDR1 is SGHDN and CDR2 is FVKESK. The ends were cut back, 1 base at V and 3 bases at J, with 14 bases in the middle. Sequenced material: naive CD4+ T cells sorted from blood. This sample's subset: CD45RA+ positively selected. The chain has TRBV14 and TRBJ2-3, with TRBD1 as a possible D gene (5 bases). The sequence came from a man younger than 40 in good health. This chain's CDR3 is CASSQVAGKMTDTQYF. CDR3 nucleotide sequence: TGTGCCAGCAGCCAAGTTGCAGGGAAGATGACAGATACGCAGTATTTT.